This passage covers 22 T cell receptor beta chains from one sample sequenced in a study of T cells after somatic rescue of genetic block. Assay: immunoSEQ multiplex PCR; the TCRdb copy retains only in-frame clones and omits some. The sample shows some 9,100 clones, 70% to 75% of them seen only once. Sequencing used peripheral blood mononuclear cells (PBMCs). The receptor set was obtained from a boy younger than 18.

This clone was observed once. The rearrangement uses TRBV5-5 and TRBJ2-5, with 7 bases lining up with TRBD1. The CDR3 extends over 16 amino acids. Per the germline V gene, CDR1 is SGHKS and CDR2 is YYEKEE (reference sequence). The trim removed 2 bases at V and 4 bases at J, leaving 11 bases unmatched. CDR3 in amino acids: CASSLTGAEGGETQYF. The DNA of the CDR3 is TGTGCCAGCAGCTTAACAGGGGCCGAAGGAGGAGAGACCCAGTACTTC. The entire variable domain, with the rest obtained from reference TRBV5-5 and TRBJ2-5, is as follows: DAGVTQSPTHLIKTRGQQVTLRCSPISGHKSVSWYQQVLGQGPQFIFQYYEKEERGRGNFPDRFSARQFPNYSSELNVNALLLGDSALYLCASSLTGAEGGETQYFGPGTRLLVL.

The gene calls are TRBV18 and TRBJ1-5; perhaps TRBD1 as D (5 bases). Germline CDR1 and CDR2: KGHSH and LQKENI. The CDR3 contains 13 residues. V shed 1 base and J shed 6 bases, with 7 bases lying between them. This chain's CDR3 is CASSPRDRQPQHF. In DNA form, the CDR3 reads TGTGCCAGCTCACCACGGGACCGTCAGCCCCAGCATTTT.

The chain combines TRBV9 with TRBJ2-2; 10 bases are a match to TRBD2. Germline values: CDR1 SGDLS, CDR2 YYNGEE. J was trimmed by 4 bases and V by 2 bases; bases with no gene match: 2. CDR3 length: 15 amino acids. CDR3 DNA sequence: TGTGCCAGCAGCGTCTTAGCGGGGGGCACCGGGGAGCTGTTTTTT. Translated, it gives CASSVLAGGTGELFF.

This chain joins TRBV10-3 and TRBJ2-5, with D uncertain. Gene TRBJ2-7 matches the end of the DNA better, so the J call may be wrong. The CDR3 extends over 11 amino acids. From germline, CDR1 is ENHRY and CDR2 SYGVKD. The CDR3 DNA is TGTGCCATCAGGGTAGATGACGAGCAGTACTTC. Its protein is CAIRVDDEQYF.

This CDR3 reads CASSFEQGVYNEQFF. DNA for the CDR3: TGTGCCAGCAGCTTCGAACAGGGAGTCTACAATGAGCAGTTCTTC. This chain uses TRBV11-3 with TRBJ2-1, with D possibly matching TRBD1 (6 bases). The CDR3 has 15 residues. The germline V gene has CDR1 SGHNT and CDR2 YENEEA. V was pared by 3 bases and J by 3 bases, with 12 bases between. Filled out from reference TRBV11-3 and TRBJ2-1, the complete variable domain reads EAGVVQSPRYKIIEKKQPVAFWCNPISGHNTLYWYLQNLGQGPELLIRYENEEAVDDSQLPKDRFSAERLKGVDSTLKIQPAELGDSAVYLCASSFEQGVYNEQFFGPGTRLTVL.

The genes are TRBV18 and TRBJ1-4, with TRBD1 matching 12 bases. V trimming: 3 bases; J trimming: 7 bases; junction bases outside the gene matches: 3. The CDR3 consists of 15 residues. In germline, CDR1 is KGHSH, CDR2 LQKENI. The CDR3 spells CASSPGDRGREKLFF. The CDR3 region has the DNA TGTGCCAGCTCACCGGGGGACAGGGGGCGTGAAAAACTGTTTTTT.

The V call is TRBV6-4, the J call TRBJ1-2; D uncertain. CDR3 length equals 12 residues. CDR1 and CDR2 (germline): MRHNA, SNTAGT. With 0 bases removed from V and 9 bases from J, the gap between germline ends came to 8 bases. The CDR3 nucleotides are TGTGCCAGCAGTGACTCGAGGCGTAGCTACACCTTC. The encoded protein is CASSDSRRSYTF.

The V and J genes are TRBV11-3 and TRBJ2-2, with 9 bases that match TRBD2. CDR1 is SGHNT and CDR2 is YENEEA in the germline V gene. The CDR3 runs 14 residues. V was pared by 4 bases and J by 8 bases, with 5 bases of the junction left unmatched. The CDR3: CASSSRTSVGELFF. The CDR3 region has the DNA TGTGCCAGCAGCTCCAGGACTAGCGTTGGGGAGCTGTTTTTT.

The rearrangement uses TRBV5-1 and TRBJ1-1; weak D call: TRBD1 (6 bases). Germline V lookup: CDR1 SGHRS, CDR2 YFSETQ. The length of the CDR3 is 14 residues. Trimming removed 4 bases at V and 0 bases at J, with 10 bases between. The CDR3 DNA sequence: TGCGCCAGCAGCCGACAGGCGATGAACACTGAAGCTTTCTTT. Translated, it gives CASSRQAMNTEAFF.

The CDR3 loop reads CASSWGYRVDGYTF. CDR3 nucleotide sequence: TGTGCCAGCAGTTGGGGGTACAGGGTGGATGGCTACACCTTC. The chain recombines TRBV28 with TRBJ1-2; maybe TRBD1 (6 bases). CDR3 length: 14 residues. V dropped 4 bases and J dropped 6 bases, with 15 bases sitting between them. The germline V gene encodes CDR1 MDHEN and CDR2 SYDVKM.

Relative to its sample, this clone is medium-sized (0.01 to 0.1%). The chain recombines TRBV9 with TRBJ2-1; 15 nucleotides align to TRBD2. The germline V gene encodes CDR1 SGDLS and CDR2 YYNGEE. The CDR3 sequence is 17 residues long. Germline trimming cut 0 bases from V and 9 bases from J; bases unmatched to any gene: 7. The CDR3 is CASSVEGTSGGPIEQFF. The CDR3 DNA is TGTGCCAGCAGCGTAGAGGGGACTAGCGGGGGGCCCATTGAGCAGTTCTTC.

This CDR3 is CASSIDPLLGNNEQFF. The CDR3 nucleotides read TGTGCCAGTAGTATAGATCCCCTCCTGGGAAACAATGAGCAGTTCTTC. The V gene is TRBV19, the J gene TRBJ2-1, with D hard to call. V was clipped by 0 bases and J by 5 bases, with 14 bases between them. Germline V CDR1 and CDR2: LNHDA, SQIVND (reference sequence). The CDR3 spans 16 residues.

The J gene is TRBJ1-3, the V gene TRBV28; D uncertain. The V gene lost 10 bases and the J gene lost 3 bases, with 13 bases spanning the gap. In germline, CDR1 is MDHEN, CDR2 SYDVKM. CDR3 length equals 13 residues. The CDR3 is CANSTVYGNTIYF. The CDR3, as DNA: TGTGCCAACTCAACGGTGTATGGAAACACCATATATTTT. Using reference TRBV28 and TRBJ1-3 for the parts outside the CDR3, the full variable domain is DVKVTQSSRYLVKRTGEKVFLECVQDMDHENMFWYRQDPGLGLRLIYFSYDVKMKEKGDIPEGYSVSREKKERFSLILESASTNQTSMYLCANSTVYGNTIYFGEGSWLTVV.

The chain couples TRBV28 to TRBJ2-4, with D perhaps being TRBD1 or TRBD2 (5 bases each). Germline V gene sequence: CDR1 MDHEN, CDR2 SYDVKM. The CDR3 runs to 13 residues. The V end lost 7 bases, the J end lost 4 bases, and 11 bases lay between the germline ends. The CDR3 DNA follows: TGTGCCAGCACCGGGGACGGGAAAAACATTCAGTACTTC. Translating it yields CASTGDGKNIQYF.

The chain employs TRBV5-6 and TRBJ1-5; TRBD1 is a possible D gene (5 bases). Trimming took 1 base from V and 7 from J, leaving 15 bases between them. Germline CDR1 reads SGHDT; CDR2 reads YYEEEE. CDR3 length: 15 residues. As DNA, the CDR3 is TGTGCCAGCAGCTTGTATCGGGGGGTCCGACAGCCCCAGCATTTT. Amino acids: CASSLYRGVRQPQHF.

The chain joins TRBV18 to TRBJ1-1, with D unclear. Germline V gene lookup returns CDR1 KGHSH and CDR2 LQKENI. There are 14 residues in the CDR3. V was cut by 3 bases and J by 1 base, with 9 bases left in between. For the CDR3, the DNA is TGTGCCAGCTCACCCCTCCCGACGAACACTGAAGCTTTCTTT. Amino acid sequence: CASSPLPTNTEAFF.

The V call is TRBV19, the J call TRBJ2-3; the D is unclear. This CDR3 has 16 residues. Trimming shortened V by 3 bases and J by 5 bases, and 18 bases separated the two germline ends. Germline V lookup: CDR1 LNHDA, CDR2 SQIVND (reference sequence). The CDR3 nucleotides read TGTGCCAGTAGTATTCTCAGGTTAGGGCGTGGAGATACGCAGTATTTT. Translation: CASSILRLGRGDTQYF.

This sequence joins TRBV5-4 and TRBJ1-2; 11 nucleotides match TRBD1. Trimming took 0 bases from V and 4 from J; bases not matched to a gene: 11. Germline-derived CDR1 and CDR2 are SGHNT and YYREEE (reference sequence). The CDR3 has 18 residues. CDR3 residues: CASSLGKDRGPSIYGYTF. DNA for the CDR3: TGTGCCAGCAGCTTGGGGAAGGACAGGGGGCCGTCTATCTATGGCTACACCTTC.

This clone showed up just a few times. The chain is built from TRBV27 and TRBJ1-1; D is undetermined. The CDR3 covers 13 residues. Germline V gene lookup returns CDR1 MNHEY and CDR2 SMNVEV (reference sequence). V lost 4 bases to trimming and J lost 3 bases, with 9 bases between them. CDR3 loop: CASSWRLDTEAFF. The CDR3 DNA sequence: TGTGCCAGCAGTTGGAGGTTGGACACTGAAGCTTTCTTT.

The CDR3 reads CASSALQGGRRYTF. The CDR3 DNA reads TGTGCCAGCAGCGCCCTTCAGGGAGGACGGCGCTACACCTTC. The chain couples TRBV5-6 to TRBJ1-2, with D perhaps TRBD1 (5 bases). Per the germline V gene, CDR1 is SGHDT and CDR2 is YYEEEE. There are 14 residues in the CDR3. Trimming took 4 bases from V and 9 from J, leaving 19 bases between them.

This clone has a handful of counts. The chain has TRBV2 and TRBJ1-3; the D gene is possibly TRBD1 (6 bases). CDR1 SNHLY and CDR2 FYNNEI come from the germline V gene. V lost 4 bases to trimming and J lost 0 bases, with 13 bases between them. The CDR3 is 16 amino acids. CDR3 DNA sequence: TGTGCCAGCAGTGCGGGGGCCCGGAGCTCTGGAAACACCATATATTTT. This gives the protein CASSAGARSSGNTIYF.

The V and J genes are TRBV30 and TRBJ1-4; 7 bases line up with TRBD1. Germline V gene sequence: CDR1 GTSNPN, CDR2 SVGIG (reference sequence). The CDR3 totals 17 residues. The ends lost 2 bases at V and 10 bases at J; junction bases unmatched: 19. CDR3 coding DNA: TGTGCCTGGAGTACTACTTCACCGGGGACAGTGTTCGGAAAACTGTTTTTT. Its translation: CAWSTTSPGTVFGKLFF.